The entry below describes one T cell receptor beta chain. The sample is drawn from a study of T cell responses to AZD1222 COVID-19 vaccine. The CDR3 has 11 residues. V lost 7 bases and J 1 base, leaving 4 bases between the germline ends. CDR1 SEHNR and CDR2 FQNEAQ come from the germline V gene (reference sequence). TCRdb's table, derived via immunoSEQ multiplex PCR, lists solely in-frame clones and lacks some. This table has approximately 200,000 clones, 90% to 95% appearing once. This chain connects TRBV7-9 to TRBJ1-1, with D hard to call. The sample in question was peripheral blood, obtained on day 0 of AZD1222 vaccination. The receptor's source is an adult in good health. The CDR3 sequence is CASTGNTEAFF. The CDR3 nucleotides read TGTGCCAGCACCGGGAACACTGAAGCTTTCTTT.